This T cell receptor (beta chain) was sequenced in a study of PD-1 blockade in classical Hodgkin lymphoma. Study-level background: The nivolumab dose that patients received was 3 mg/kg, given intravenously every 2 weeks. Notes on the study in general: By C4D1, diversity of CD4+ TCRs had risen significantly, whereas that of CD8+ TCRs had not. It was among complete responders that baseline diversity resembled that of newly diagnosed patients.

Worth noting for this clone: The antigen is undetermined.

Relapse was seen in all patients after autologous stem cell transplantation, and brentuximab vedotin exposure was variable. Clones were read by immunoSEQ multiplex PCR, and TCRdb kept only the in-frame ones, dropping some. Here the sample spans more than 85,000 clones, over 90% being singletons. The source is a human donor with classical Hodgkin lymphoma. The sequencing used peripheral blood mononuclear cells (PBMCs), collected before the second cycle of nivolumab.

In nucleotides, the CDR3 is TGTGCCAGCTCCCTTGGTCCTGGGGACACCATATATTTT. Protein product: CASSLGPGDTIYF. The chain has TRBV18 and TRBJ1-3; D gene uncertain. The CDR3 contains 13 residues. V was shortened by 6 bases and J by 8 bases, with 14 bases between the two germline ends. CDR1 and CDR2 from the germline V gene are KGHSH and LQKENI. Filled out from reference TRBV18 and TRBJ1-3, the complete variable domain reads NAGVMQNPRHLVRRRGQEARLRCSPMKGHSHVYWYRQLPEEGLKFMVYLQKENIIDESGMPKERFSAEFPKEGPSILRIQQVVRGDSAAYFCASSLGPGDTIYFGEGSWLTVV.